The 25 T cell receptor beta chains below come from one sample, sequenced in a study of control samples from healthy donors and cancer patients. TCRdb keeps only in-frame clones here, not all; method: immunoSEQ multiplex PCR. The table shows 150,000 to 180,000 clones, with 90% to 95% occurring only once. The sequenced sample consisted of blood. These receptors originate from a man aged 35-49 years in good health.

The CDR3 coding sequence is TGTGCCAGCAGCCCTCGGGACAGACCTTCCCTTAGTACCTTC. Its protein product is CASSPRDRPSLSTF. The genes are TRBV11-2 and TRBJ1-2, with 7 bases aligning to TRBD1. Germline lookup yields CDR1 SGHAT and CDR2 FQNNGV. J lost 14 bases, V lost 5 bases, and 17 bases had no gene match. The CDR3 is 14 amino acids.

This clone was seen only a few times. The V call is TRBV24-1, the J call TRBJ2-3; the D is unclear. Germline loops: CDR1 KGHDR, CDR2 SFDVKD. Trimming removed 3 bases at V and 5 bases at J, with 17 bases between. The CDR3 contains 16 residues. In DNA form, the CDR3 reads TGTGCCACCAGTGATGCCAAGGCTGGAGAAATAGATACGCAGTATTTT. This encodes CATSDAKAGEIDTQYF.

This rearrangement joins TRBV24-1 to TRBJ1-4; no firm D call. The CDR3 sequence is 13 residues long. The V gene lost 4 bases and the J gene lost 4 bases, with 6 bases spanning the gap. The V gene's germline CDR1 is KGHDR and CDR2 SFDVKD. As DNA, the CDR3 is TGTGCCACCAGTGAGTCTCTTAATGAAAAACTGTTTTTT. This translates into CATSESLNEKLFF.

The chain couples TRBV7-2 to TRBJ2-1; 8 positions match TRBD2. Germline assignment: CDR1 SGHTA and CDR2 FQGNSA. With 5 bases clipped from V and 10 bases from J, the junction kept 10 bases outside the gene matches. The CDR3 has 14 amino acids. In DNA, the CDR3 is TGTGCCAGCAGCGAGAGAGCGGGGGTAGGGGAGCAGTTCTTC. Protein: CASSERAGVGEQFF.

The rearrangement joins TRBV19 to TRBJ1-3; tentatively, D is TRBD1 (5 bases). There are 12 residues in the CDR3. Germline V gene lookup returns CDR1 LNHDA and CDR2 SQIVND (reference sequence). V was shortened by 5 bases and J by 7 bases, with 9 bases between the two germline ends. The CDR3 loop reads CASSPRGNTIYF. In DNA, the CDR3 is TGTGCCAGTAGTCCACGGGGGAACACCATATATTTT.

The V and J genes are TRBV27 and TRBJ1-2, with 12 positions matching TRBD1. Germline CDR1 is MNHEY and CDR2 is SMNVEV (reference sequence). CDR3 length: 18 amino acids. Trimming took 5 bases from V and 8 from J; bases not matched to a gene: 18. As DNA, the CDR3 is TGTGCCAGCAGTCCCGGGACAGGGGGCGCGCCCAGTCGAGTAGGCTACACCTTC. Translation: CASSPGTGGAPSRVGYTF.

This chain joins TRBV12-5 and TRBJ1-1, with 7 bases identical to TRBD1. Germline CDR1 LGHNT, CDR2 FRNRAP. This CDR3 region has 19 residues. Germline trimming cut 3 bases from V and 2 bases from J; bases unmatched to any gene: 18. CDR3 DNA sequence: TGTGCTAGTGGTTTCATCCTCGACAGGGCACTCCCGCTAAACACTGAAGCTTTCTTT. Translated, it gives CASGFILDRALPLNTEAFF.

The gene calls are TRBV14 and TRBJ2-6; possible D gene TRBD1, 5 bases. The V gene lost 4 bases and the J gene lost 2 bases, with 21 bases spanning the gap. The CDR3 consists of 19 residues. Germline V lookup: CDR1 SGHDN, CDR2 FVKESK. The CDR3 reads CASSPHFRQGGPGANVLTF. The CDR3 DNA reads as TGTGCCAGCAGCCCCCACTTTCGGCAGGGTGGCCCTGGGGCCAACGTCCTGACTTTC.

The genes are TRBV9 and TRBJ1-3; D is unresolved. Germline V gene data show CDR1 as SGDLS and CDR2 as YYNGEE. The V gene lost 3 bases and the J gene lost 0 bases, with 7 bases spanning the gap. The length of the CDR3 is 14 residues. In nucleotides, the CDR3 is TGTGCCAGCAGCGCGGACTACTCTGGAAACACCATATATTTT. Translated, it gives CASSADYSGNTIYF.

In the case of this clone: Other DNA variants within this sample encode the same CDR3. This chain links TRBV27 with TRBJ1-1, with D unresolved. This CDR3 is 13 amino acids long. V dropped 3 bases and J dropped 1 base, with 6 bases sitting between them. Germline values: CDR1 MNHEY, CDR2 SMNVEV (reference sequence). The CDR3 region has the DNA TGTGCCAGCAGTTTTGGCGGGAACACTGAAGCTTTCTTT. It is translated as CASSFGGNTEAFF.

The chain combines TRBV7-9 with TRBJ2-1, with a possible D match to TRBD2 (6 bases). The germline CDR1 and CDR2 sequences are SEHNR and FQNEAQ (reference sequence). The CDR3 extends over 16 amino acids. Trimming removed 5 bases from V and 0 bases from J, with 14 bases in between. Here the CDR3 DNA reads TGTGCCAGCAGCCAGGGACTTCTTAGCTCCTACAATGAGCAGTTCTTC. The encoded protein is CASSQGLLSSYNEQFF. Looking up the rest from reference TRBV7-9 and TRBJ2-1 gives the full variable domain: DTGVSQNPRHKITKRGQNVTFRCDPISEHNRLYWYRQTLGQGPEFLTYFQNEAQLEKSRLLSDRFSAERPKGSFSTLEIQRTEQGDSAMYLCASSQGLLSSYNEQFFGPGTRLTVL.

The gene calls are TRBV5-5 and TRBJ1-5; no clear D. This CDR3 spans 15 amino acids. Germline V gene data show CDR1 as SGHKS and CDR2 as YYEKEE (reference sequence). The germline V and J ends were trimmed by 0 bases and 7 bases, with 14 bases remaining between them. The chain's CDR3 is CASSLDPGGRQPQHF. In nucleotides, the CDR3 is TGTGCCAGCAGCTTGGACCCGGGCGGTAGACAGCCCCAGCATTTT.

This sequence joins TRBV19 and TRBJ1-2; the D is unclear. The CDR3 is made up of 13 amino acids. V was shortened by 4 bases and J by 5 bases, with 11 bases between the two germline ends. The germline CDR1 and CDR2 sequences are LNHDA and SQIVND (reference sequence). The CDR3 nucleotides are TGTGCCAGTAGTACCGACGTGCGTTATGGCTACACCTTC. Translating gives CASSTDVRYGYTF.

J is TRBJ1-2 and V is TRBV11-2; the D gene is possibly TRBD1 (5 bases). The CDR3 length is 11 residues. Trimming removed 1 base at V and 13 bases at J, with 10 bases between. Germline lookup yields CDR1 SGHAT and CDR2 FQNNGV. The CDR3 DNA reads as TGTGCCAGCAGCTTAGTGGGGACGTCCACCTTC. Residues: CASSLVGTSTF.

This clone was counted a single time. CDR3 coding DNA: TGTGCCAGCAGCCTCCAGGGCAGCTATGGCTACACCTTC. Protein: CASSLQGSYGYTF. The chain recombines TRBV28 with TRBJ1-2; D might be TRBD1 (5 bases). CDR1 MDHEN and CDR2 SYDVKM come from the germline V gene. The CDR3 sequence is 13 residues long. Trimming removed 6 bases from V and 4 bases from J, with 12 bases in between.

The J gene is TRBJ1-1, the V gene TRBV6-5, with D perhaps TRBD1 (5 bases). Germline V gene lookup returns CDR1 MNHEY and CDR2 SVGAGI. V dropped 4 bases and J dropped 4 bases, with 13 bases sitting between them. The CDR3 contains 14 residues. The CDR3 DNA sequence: TGTGCCAGCAGTTCTCCGGGACGATCCACTGAAGCTTTCTTT. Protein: CASSSPGRSTEAFF.

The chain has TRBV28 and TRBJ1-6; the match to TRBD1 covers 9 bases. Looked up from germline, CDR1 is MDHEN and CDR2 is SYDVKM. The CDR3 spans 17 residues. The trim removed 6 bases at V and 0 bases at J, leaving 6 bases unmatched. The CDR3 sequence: CASRRTGEYSYNSPLHF. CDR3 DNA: TGTGCCAGCAGGCGGACAGGGGAGTACTCCTATAATTCACCCCTCCACTTT.

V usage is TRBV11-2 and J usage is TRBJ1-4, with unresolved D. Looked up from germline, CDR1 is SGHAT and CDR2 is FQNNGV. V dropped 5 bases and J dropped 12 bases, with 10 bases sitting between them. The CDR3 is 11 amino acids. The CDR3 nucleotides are TGTGCCAGCAGCAGAGGATTAGAACTGTTTTTT. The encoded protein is CASSRGLELFF.

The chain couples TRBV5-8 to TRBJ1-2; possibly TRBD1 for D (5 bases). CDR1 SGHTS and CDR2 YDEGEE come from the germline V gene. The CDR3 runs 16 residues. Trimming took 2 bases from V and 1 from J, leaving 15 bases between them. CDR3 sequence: CASSLMSGTGNYGYTF. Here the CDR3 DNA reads TGTGCCAGCAGCTTAATGAGTGGGACCGGTAACTATGGCTACACCTTC.

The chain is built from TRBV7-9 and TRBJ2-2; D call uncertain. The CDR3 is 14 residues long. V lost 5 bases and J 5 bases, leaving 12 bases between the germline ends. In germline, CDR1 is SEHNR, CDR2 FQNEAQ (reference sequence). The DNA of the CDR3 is TGTGCCAGCAGCGCGCGGCAAGTGACCGGGGAGCTGTTTTTT. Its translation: CASSARQVTGELFF.

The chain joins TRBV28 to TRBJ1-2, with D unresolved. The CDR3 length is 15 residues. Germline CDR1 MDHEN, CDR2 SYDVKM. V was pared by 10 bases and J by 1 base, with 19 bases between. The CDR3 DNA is TGTGCCACCTCAGGAATTCAGGTTGATAACTATGGCTACACCTTC. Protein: CATSGIQVDNYGYTF.

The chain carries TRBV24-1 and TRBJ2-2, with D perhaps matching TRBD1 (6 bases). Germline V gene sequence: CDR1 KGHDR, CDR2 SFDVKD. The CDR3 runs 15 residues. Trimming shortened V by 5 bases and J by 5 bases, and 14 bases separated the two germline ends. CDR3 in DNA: TGTGCCACCAGTGGTACAGGGCGTCGAACCGGGGAGCTGTTTTTT. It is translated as CATSGTGRRTGELFF.

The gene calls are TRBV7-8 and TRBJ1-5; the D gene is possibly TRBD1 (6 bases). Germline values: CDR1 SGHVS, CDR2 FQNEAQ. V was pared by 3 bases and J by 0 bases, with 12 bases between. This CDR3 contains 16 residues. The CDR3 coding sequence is TGTGCCAGCAGCTTGGGACACCTTTATAGCAATCAGCCCCAGCATTTT. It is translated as CASSLGHLYSNQPQHF.

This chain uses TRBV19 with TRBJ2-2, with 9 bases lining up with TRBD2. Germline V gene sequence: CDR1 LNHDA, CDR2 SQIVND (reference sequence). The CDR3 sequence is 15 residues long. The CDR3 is CATLPIAGAFGELFF. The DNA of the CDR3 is TGTGCTACCCTCCCTATAGCGGGGGCCTTCGGGGAGCTGTTTTTT.

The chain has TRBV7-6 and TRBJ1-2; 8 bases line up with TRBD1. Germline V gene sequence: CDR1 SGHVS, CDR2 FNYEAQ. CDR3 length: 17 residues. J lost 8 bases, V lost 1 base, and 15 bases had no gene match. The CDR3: CASSLEARRQGNEGYTF. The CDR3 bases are TGTGCCAGCAGCTTAGAAGCTCGTAGACAGGGGAATGAGGGCTACACCTTC.